Below, 27 T cell receptor beta chains from the same sample are listed, as sequenced in a study of T cells after yellow fever vaccination (dated by TCRdb to the late 2010s). The library was obtained by 5' RACE. The sequencing machine was an Illumina HiSeq 2500. The public reads were reanalyzed by TCRdb: fastp trimming at Q25, MiXCR alignment, in-frame beta chains only. Every distinct CDR3 protein forms one entry, paired with its most common genes and DNA. Here the sample has around 530,000 distinct CDR3 sequences; about 15% occur a single time. The top ten clones comprise roughly 17% of the sample. Reading the label with the study, this specimen's treatment or condition is: live attenuated yellow fever vaccine strain. Sequenced here: PBMCs, sampled 5 to 6 days after the first yellow fever vaccination. These receptors were taken from a young man who received the YFV17D yellow fever vaccine.

This chain uses TRBV4-1 with TRBJ2-2; TRBD1 matches at 7 bases. The CDR3 length is 15 residues. In germline, CDR1 is MGHRA, CDR2 YSYEKL. V lost 3 bases, J lost 1 base, and 2 bases stayed unmatched. The CDR3 loop is CASSHRDRNTGELFF. The CDR3 region has the DNA TGCGCCAGCAGCCACCGGGACAGGAACACCGGGGAGCTGTTTTTT.

The J gene is TRBJ2-1, the V gene TRBV7-9; no clear D gene. This CDR3 is built from 16 residues. The V and J ends lost 1 base and 5 bases respectively, with 15 bases between them. CDR1 is SEHNR, CDR2 FQNEAQ, per germline (reference sequence). The CDR3 here is CASSLVGKVGHNEQFF. The CDR3 DNA sequence: TGTGCCAGCAGCTTAGTTGGGAAAGTAGGGCACAATGAGCAGTTCTTC. Full variable domain (rest looked up from reference TRBV7-9 and TRBJ2-1): DTGVSQNPRHKITKRGQNVTFRCDPISEHNRLYWYRQTLGQGPEFLTYFQNEAQLEKSRLLSDRFSAERPKGSFSTLEIQRTEQGDSAMYLCASSLVGKVGHNEQFFGPGTRLTVL.

The sample holds a few counts of this clonotype. CDR3 DNA sequence: TGTGCCACCAGTGTACCAGGGGGCACTGAAGCTTTCTTT. Translating it yields CATSVPGGTEAFF. V is TRBV24-1 and J is TRBJ1-1, with TRBD1 matching 7 bases. Trimming cost V 5 bases and J 4 bases; bases outside gene matches: 3. The CDR3 spans 13 residues. CDR1 is KGHDR and CDR2 is SFDVKD in the germline V gene.

The V and J genes are TRBV4-3 and TRBJ2-1; D gene unclear. CDR1 and CDR2 (germline): LGHNA, YSLEER. The V gene lost 0 bases and the J gene lost 9 bases, with 18 bases spanning the gap. CDR3 length: 16 residues. CDR3 sequence reads: CASSQDPVGSSGEQFF. The DNA for the CDR3 is TGCGCCAGCAGCCAAGATCCGGTAGGGTCGTCGGGTGAGCAGTTCTTC.

This clonotype was counted between two and nine times. This chain's CDR3 is CASSPYAGELFF. The CDR3 DNA sequence: TGCGCCAGCAGCCCTTACGCCGGGGAGCTGTTTTTT. This sequence joins TRBV5-1 and TRBJ2-2; no reliable D call. The CDR3 consists of 12 residues. Germline CDR1 SGHRS, CDR2 YFSETQ. V was clipped by 4 bases and J by 6 bases, with 7 bases between them. The full variable domain, its missing parts supplied by reference TRBV5-1 and TRBJ2-2, is KAGVTQTPRYLIKTRGQQVTLSCSPISGHRSVSWYQQTPGQGLQFLFEYFSETQRNKGNFPGRFSGRQFSNSRSEMNVSTLELGDSALYLCASSPYAGELFFGEGSRLTVL.

The chain combines TRBV25-1 with TRBJ2-7; D may correspond to TRBD1 or TRBD2 (6 bases each). Germline values: CDR1 MGHDK, CDR2 SYGVNS. This CDR3 contains 14 residues. The V gene lost 3 bases and the J gene lost 1 base, with 10 bases spanning the gap. CDR3 bases: TGTGCCAGCAGTGAGGGGGGCCGATCCTACGAGCAGTACTTC. Protein product: CASSEGGRSYEQYF.

This clonotype showed up many times. The rearrangement links TRBV7-2 to TRBJ2-1; a possible D gene is TRBD2 (5 bases). The CDR3 covers 12 residues. The germline V gene encodes CDR1 SGHTA and CDR2 FQGNSA. V was trimmed by 6 bases and J by 9 bases, leaving 12 bases between them. The CDR3 is CASSPLRGEQFF. CDR3 bases: TGTGCCAGCAGTCCCCTCCGGGGTGAGCAGTTCTTC.

The chain recombines TRBV4-2 with TRBJ2-3; 9 bases match TRBD1. This CDR3 spans 15 amino acids. The V segment lost 1 base and the J segment 4 bases; nucleotides outside the gene matches: 3. In germline, CDR1 is LGHNA, CDR2 YNFKEQ. The DNA for the CDR3 is TGTGCCAGCAGCCAAGGCAGACAGGGGGCAGATACGCAGTATTTT. Translation: CASSQGRQGADTQYF.

In this sample, this clonotype turned up many times. V gene TRBV5-1 combines with J gene TRBJ2-5; D might be TRBD1 or TRBD2, each matching 5 bases. The germline CDR1 and CDR2 sequences are SGHRS and YFSETQ. CDR3 length: 15 residues. V was cut by 4 bases and J by 3 bases, with 16 bases left in between. In DNA form, the CDR3 reads TGCGCCAGCAGCAAATACGGGACGGATGAAGAGACCCAGTACTTC. Translated, it gives CASSKYGTDEETQYF. The full variable domain, with the rest looked up from reference TRBV5-1 and TRBJ2-5, is KAGVTQTPRYLIKTRGQQVTLSCSPISGHRSVSWYQQTPGQGLQFLFEYFSETQRNKGNFPGRFSGRQFSNSRSEMNVSTLELGDSALYLCASSKYGTDEETQYFGPGTRLLVL.

This clonotype showed up just once. The gene calls are TRBV18 and TRBJ2-2; perhaps TRBD2 as D (6 bases). This CDR3 spans 16 amino acids. CDR1 and CDR2 from the germline V gene are KGHSH and LQKENI. Trimming removed 2 bases at V and 6 bases at J, with 16 bases between. The CDR3 here is CASSPFGGIEAGELFF. CDR3 DNA: TGTGCCAGCTCACCATTTGGAGGGATCGAGGCCGGGGAGCTGTTTTTT.

The rearrangement links TRBV4-1 to TRBJ1-5; D remains ambiguous. Per the germline V gene, CDR1 is MGHRA and CDR2 is YSYEKL. The CDR3 runs 15 residues. V lost 8 bases, J lost 2 bases, and 16 bases lay in between. CDR3 residues: CASRKTGTGNQPQHF. The CDR3 DNA reads TGCGCCAGCCGTAAGACCGGAACAGGCAATCAGCCCCAGCATTTT.

This clonotype was seen at least ten times. The rearrangement links TRBV6-2 or TRBV6-3 to TRBJ2-7, with TRBD2 identical over 7 bases. The J segment lost 2 bases and the V segment lost 8 bases, leaving 6 bases of the junction unmatched. The germline V gene has CDR1 MNHEY and CDR2 SVGEGT. The CDR3 has 13 amino acids. This chain's CDR3 is CASQYAGAYEQYV. Here the CDR3 DNA reads TGTGCCAGCCAATACGCGGGGGCCTACGAGCAGTACGTC.

The sample holds many counts of this clonotype. The chain carries TRBV7-2 and TRBJ2-3, with 11 bases fitting TRBD2. The CDR3 runs to 16 residues. Germline values: CDR1 SGHTA, CDR2 FQGNSA. After removal of 1 base from V and 8 bases from J, the junction contained 8 bases not matched to a gene. The CDR3 DNA reads TGTGCCAGCAGCTTAGTAGCGGGGGGGCTAGAAGGTACGCAGTATTTT. Amino acids: CASSLVAGGLEGTQYF.

Details on this clonotype: Its ends do not fully match the called genes, so a read error is possible. The V call is TRBV20-1, the J call TRBJ2-2; TRBD1 agrees at 8 bases. Per germline, CDR1 DFQATT and CDR2 SNEGSKA (reference sequence). CDR3 length: 14 amino acids. CDR3 sequence reads: CSALWQGAGGVLFF. DNA of the CDR3: TGCAGTGCCCTTTGGCAGGGGGCGGGCGGGGTGCTGTTTTTT.

V usage is TRBV5-4 and J usage is TRBJ2-1; 9 nucleotides align to TRBD2. Germline V gives CDR1 SGHNT, CDR2 YYREEE (reference sequence). This CDR3 is built from 15 residues. V lost 1 base, J lost 8 bases, and 7 bases stayed unmatched. The CDR3: CASSLMASGAYEQFF. The CDR3 bases are TGTGCCAGCAGCTTGATGGCTAGCGGGGCCTATGAGCAGTTCTTC.

The J gene is TRBJ2-7, the V gene TRBV11-2; TRBD1 matches at 7 bases. Germline CDR1 is SGHAT and CDR2 is FQNNGV. This CDR3 is 15 amino acids long. The trim removed 1 base at V and 3 bases at J, leaving 6 bases unmatched. The CDR3 region has the DNA TGTGCCAGCAGCTTAGGGAGACAGGGAGACTACGAGCAGTACTTC. This sequence encodes CASSLGRQGDYEQYF.

This chain joins TRBV2 and TRBJ1-4; the match to TRBD1 covers 7 bases. The CDR3 is 14 amino acids. CDR1 is SNHLY and CDR2 is FYNNEI in the germline V gene. The ends lost 6 bases at V and 5 bases at J; junction bases unmatched: 6. CDR3 region: CASSRQGLNEKLFF. In DNA form, the CDR3 reads TGTGCCAGCAGCAGACAGGGTCTGAATGAAAAACTGTTTTTT.

J is TRBJ2-7 and V is TRBV19; D perhaps matches TRBD1 (6 bases). The CDR3 runs to 14 residues. Between the trimmed V and J ends, which lost 3 bases and 6 bases, there was a span of 15 bases. Germline V CDR1 and CDR2: LNHDA, SQIVND (reference sequence). CDR3 amino acids: CASSMGQGFGEQYF. CDR3 DNA: TGTGCCAGTAGTATGGGGCAGGGGTTCGGCGAGCAGTACTTC.

The rearrangement uses TRBV7-2 and TRBJ1-2, with D unresolved. The CDR3 loop spans 17 amino acids. Trimming left V 1 base short and J 1 base short, with 16 bases between. The germline CDR1 and CDR2 sequences are SGHTA and FQGNSA. The CDR3 spells CASSLVGVGSVNYGYTF. CDR3 DNA: TGTGCCAGCAGCTTAGTTGGGGTCGGCAGCGTTAACTATGGCTACACCTTC. Together with reference TRBV7-2 and TRBJ1-2, the CDR3 gives the full variable domain: GAGVSQSPSNKVTEKGKDVELRCDPISGHTALYWYRQSLGQGLEFLIYFQGNSAPDKSGLPSDRFSAERTGGSVSTLTIQRTQQEDSAVYLCASSLVGVGSVNYGYTFGSGTRLTVV.

In this sample, this clonotype turned up a few times. The chain has TRBV2 and TRBJ2-7, with D possibly matching TRBD1 (6 bases). Germline CDR1 and CDR2: SNHLY and FYNNEI. Trimming took off 3 bases at V and 5 bases at J, with 14 bases between the two ends. The CDR3 has 14 residues. This CDR3 reads CASSDWTVTDEQYF. CDR3 DNA sequence: TGTGCCAGCAGTGACTGGACAGTTACCGACGAGCAGTACTTC.

The chain joins TRBV20-1 to TRBJ2-2; D tentatively fits TRBD1 or TRBD2 (5 bases each). Trimming took off 2 bases at V and 6 bases at J, with 13 bases between the two ends. This CDR3 is 14 amino acids long. CDR1 and CDR2 from the germline V gene are DFQATT and SNEGSKA (reference sequence). The DNA of the CDR3 is TGCAGTGCTAGATACGGGGCTGGGGCCGGGGAGCTGTTTTTT. Translating it yields CSARYGAGAGELFF.

The chain links TRBV4-1 to TRBJ1-4, with 12 bases that match TRBD1. This CDR3 is built from 18 residues. CDR1 is MGHRA and CDR2 is YSYEKL in the germline V gene. With 1 base clipped from V and 8 bases from J, the junction kept 11 bases outside the gene matches. This CDR3 is CASSQVSVSGQGAEKLFF. The CDR3 DNA follows: TGCGCCAGCAGCCAAGTTTCGGTGTCGGGACAGGGGGCCGAAAAACTGTTTTTT.

This clonotype was picked up a small number of times. This chain uses TRBV20-1 with TRBJ2-1; 7 nucleotides align to TRBD2. The V gene end was trimmed by 1 base and the J gene end by 0 bases; junction bases not matched to a gene: 9. The CDR3 extends over 17 amino acids. CDR1 and CDR2 (germline): DFQATT, SNEGSKA (reference sequence). Here the CDR3 reads CSARGEVGGSSYNEQFF. The CDR3, as DNA: TGCAGTGCTAGAGGCGAAGTGGGGGGGAGCTCCTACAATGAGCAGTTCTTC.

The chain combines TRBV6-5 with TRBJ1-2; perhaps TRBD1 as D (6 bases). Between the trimmed V and J ends, which lost 3 bases and 3 bases, there was a span of 17 bases. This CDR3 comprises 16 residues. Per germline, CDR1 MNHEY and CDR2 SVGAGI. The CDR3 loop is CASSYMLLGAYYGYTF. CDR3 nucleotide sequence: TGTGCCAGCAGTTATATGCTTTTGGGGGCTTACTATGGCTACACCTTC.

This chain connects TRBV7-2 to TRBJ2-5, with TRBD1 matching over 9 bases. CDR1 SGHTA and CDR2 FQGNSA come from the germline V gene. The CDR3 covers 14 residues. Losses at the gene ends were 5 bases for V and 5 bases for J; bases not matched to a gene: 6. CDR3 amino acids: CASSTYRGRETQYF. The CDR3 DNA reads as TGTGCCAGCAGCACCTACAGGGGGCGGGAGACCCAGTACTTC.

This clonotype was seen a few times. V usage is TRBV5-1 and J usage is TRBJ1-5; 8 nucleotides line up with TRBD1. After removal of 4 bases from V and 7 bases from J, the junction contained 7 bases not matched to a gene. The V gene's germline CDR1 is SGHRS and CDR2 YFSETQ. CDR3 length: 14 amino acids. This CDR3 is CASSLGTGQQPQHF. CDR3 in DNA: TGCGCCAGCAGCCTAGGGACAGGTCAGCAGCCCCAGCATTTT.

Ten or more counts support this clonotype. The gene calls are TRBV6-2 or TRBV6-3 and TRBJ2-7, with D tentatively TRBD1 (5 bases). V was pared by 2 bases and J by 2 bases, with 16 bases between. This CDR3 spans 16 amino acids. Per germline, CDR1 MNHEY and CDR2 SVGEGT. The chain's CDR3 is CASSYPLVGLPYEQYF. CDR3 bases: TGTGCCAGCAGTTACCCCCTTGTGGGGCTACCCTACGAGCAGTACTTC.